What follows are 4 T cell receptor beta chains derived from one specimen sequenced in a study of blood T cell repertoires in COVID-19. The table came from immunoSEQ multiplex PCR; TCRdb's copy has only in-frame clones and leaves some out. The sample contains 140,000 to 150,000 clones, over 80% of which appear only once. Sample: peripheral blood. The receptors were sampled from a man aged 50 or older who had recovered from COVID-19.

This clone was detected a few times. V gene TRBV9 combines with J gene TRBJ2-2; 8 nucleotides align to TRBD1. This CDR3 is 14 amino acids long. Germline-derived CDR1 and CDR2 are SGDLS and YYNGEE. Losses at the gene ends were 2 bases for V and 6 bases for J; bases not matched to a gene: 3. Here the CDR3 reads CASSVSTGAGELFF. The CDR3 DNA reads as TGTGCCAGCAGCGTTTCGACAGGGGCCGGGGAGCTGTTTTTT. The full variable domain, completed using reference TRBV9 and TRBJ2-2, is DSGVTQTPKHLITATGQRVTLRCSPRSGDLSVYWYQQSLDQGLQFLIQYYNGEERAKGNILERFSAQQFPDLHSELNLSSLELGDSALYFCASSVSTGAGELFFGEGSRLTVL.

The genes are TRBV6-2 or TRBV6-3 and TRBJ2-3; tentatively, D is TRBD1 (6 bases). This CDR3 is 13 amino acids long. Germline V gene sequence: CDR1 MNHEY, CDR2 SVGEGT. V lost 2 bases, J lost 5 bases, and 8 bases lay in between. The CDR3 sequence is CASSYTGRDTQYF. The CDR3 nucleotides are TGTGCCAGCAGTTACACAGGGAGAGATACGCAGTATTTT.

This chain uses TRBV9 with TRBJ2-2, with 7 bases lining up with TRBD1. The CDR3 consists of 15 residues. Trimming took 3 bases from V and 2 from J; bases not matched to a gene: 4. Germline lookup yields CDR1 SGDLS and CDR2 YYNGEE. This CDR3 is CASSARQGNTGELFF. In DNA form, the CDR3 reads TGTGCCAGCAGCGCACGACAGGGAAACACCGGGGAGCTGTTTTTT.

This sequence joins TRBV4-1 and TRBJ1-6; D gene ambiguous. Germline V lookup: CDR1 MGHRA, CDR2 YSYEKL. Between the trimmed V and J ends, which lost 0 bases and 4 bases, there was a span of 7 bases. The CDR3 length is 15 residues. The CDR3 region is CASSQDTGYNSPLHF. The CDR3 DNA reads as TGCGCCAGCAGCCAAGATACGGGGTATAATTCACCCCTCCACTTT.